These 18 T cell receptor beta chains originate from one sample sequenced in a study of cytomegalovirus exposure and HLA in healthy donors. The study ran its PCR with 60 Vbeta and 13 Jbeta primers. Sequencing used immunoSEQ multiplex PCR; TCRdb keeps in-frame clones, though not all of them. In total, the table holds under 50,000 clones. The specimen sequenced was PBMCs. These receptors were obtained from a male donor in good health and CMV-seronegative.

The chain employs TRBV7-2 and TRBJ2-7; 7 nucleotides align to TRBD2. The length of the CDR3 is 15 residues. With V trimmed by 7 bases and J by 0 bases, 9 bases remained unmatched. CDR1 is SGHTA, CDR2 FQGNSA, per germline. This CDR3 is CASTNNPGGSYEQYF. CDR3 sequence (DNA): TGTGCCAGCACCAATAATCCGGGGGGCTCCTACGAGCAGTACTTC.

This chain connects TRBV6-5 to TRBJ1-2; 9 nucleotides align to TRBD1. The V segment lost 6 bases and the J segment 10 bases; nucleotides outside the gene matches: 12. Germline CDR1 and CDR2: MNHEY and SVGAGI. This CDR3 contains 14 residues. CDR3: CASRPDRGFYPYTF. The CDR3 DNA is TGTGCCAGCAGACCCGACAGGGGGTTTTATCCCTACACCTTC.

V gene TRBV11-2 combines with J gene TRBJ2-7, with a weak D call TRBD1 (5 bases). This CDR3 comprises 12 residues. Germline V CDR1 and CDR2: SGHAT, FQNNGV. V was clipped by 4 bases and J by 6 bases, with 10 bases between them. CDR3 in amino acids: CASSSTRVEQYF. The CDR3 DNA sequence: TGTGCCAGCAGCTCCACCAGGGTCGAGCAGTACTTC. Looking up the rest from reference TRBV11-2 and TRBJ2-7 gives the full variable domain: EAGVAQSPRYKIIEKRQSVAFWCNPISGHATLYWYQQILGQGPKLLIQFQNNGVVDDSQLPKDRFSAERLKGVDSTLKIQPAKLEDSAVYLCASSSTRVEQYFGPGTRLTVT.

The chain employs TRBV4-1 and TRBJ1-1, with D perhaps matching TRBD1 (6 bases). The V and J ends lost 3 bases and 10 bases respectively, with 18 bases between them. Germline V gives CDR1 MGHRA, CDR2 YSYEKL. The length of the CDR3 is 14 residues. CDR3: CASSQAQGPFPAFF. In DNA form, the CDR3 reads TGCGCCAGCAGCCAGGCACAGGGACCTTTTCCAGCTTTCTTT.

The chain employs TRBV7-8 and TRBJ1-5; D might be TRBD1 (5 bases). V lost 5 bases and J lost 1, with 18 bases in between. Germline lookup yields CDR1 SGHVS and CDR2 FQNEAQ. The CDR3 contains 17 residues. CDR3 nucleotide sequence: TGTGCCAGCAGCCATGGAATGGCCCCAGGGAGCAATCAGCCCCAGCATTTT. Translation: CASSHGMAPGSNQPQHF.

The CDR3 DNA reads as TGTGCCAGCAGTGGACAGCTGATCAATCAGCCCCAGCATTTT. Its translation is CASSGQLINQPQHF. V and J are TRBV6-1 and TRBJ1-5; TRBD1 is a possible D gene (5 bases). Germline V lookup: CDR1 MNHNS, CDR2 SASEGT. Deletions cut 4 bases from V and 3 bases from J, with 10 bases between. This CDR3 region has 14 residues.

The chain uses TRBV2 and TRBJ1-2; no clear D. Germline V lookup: CDR1 SNHLY, CDR2 FYNNEI. CDR3 size: 13 residues. V lost 3 bases and J lost 2, with 7 bases in between. The CDR3 region has the DNA TGTGCCAGCAGTGACAGATTGAACTATGGCTACACCTTC. This translates into CASSDRLNYGYTF.

The V call is TRBV20-1, the J call TRBJ2-3, with a tentative D call TRBD2 (5 bases). This CDR3 region has 10 residues. V dropped 7 bases and J dropped 3 bases, with 5 bases sitting between them. The germline gives CDR1 DFQATT, CDR2 SNEGSKA (reference sequence). CDR3 region: CSGTTDTQYF. The CDR3 DNA sequence: TGCAGTGGGACTACAGATACGCAGTATTTT.

The chain is built from TRBV4-2 and TRBJ1-1, with a weak D call TRBD1 (6 bases). This CDR3 contains 14 residues. Germline CDR1 LGHNA, CDR2 YNFKEQ. V shed 3 bases and J shed 8 bases, with 16 bases lying between them. The CDR3 sequence: CASSQTTGGVEAFF. CDR3 DNA sequence: TGTGCCAGCAGCCAGACGACAGGAGGCGTGGAAGCTTTCTTT.

The chain has TRBV19 and TRBJ2-1; a possible D gene is TRBD1 (6 bases). V shed 5 bases and J shed 8 bases, with 16 bases lying between them. This CDR3 is 14 amino acids long. CDR1 LNHDA and CDR2 SQIVND come from the germline V gene (reference sequence). The CDR3 nucleotides read TGTGCCAGTAGTCCGCGACAGACAGGACATGAGCAGTTCTTC. As protein: CASSPRQTGHEQFF.

J is TRBJ1-2 and V is TRBV7-2; tentatively, D is TRBD1 (5 bases). Germline-derived CDR1 and CDR2 are SGHTA and FQGNSA. CDR3 length equals 16 residues. V shed 1 base and J shed 2 bases, with 14 bases lying between them. CDR3 residues: CASSLDPPGINYGYTF. The CDR3 nucleotides read TGTGCCAGCAGCTTAGATCCACCAGGGATCAACTATGGCTACACCTTC.

The chain recombines TRBV14 with TRBJ2-5; tentative D call: TRBD1 (6 bases). This CDR3 is built from 13 residues. From germline, CDR1 is SGHDN and CDR2 FVKESK. V was cut by 6 bases and J by 1 base, with 9 bases left in between. CDR3 bases: TGTGCCAGCAGGAGGGACACCCAAGAGACCCAGTACTTC. Its translation is CASRRDTQETQYF. Drawing the rest from reference TRBV14 and TRBJ2-5, the complete variable domain is EAGVTQFPSHSVIEKGQTVTLRCDPISGHDNLYWYRRVMGKEIKFLLHFVKESKQDESGMPNNRFLAERTGGTYSTLKVQPAELEDSGVYFCASRRDTQETQYFGPGTRLLVL.

J is TRBJ1-1 and V is TRBV6-6, with 9 bases matching TRBD1. Germline CDR1 is MNHNY and CDR2 is SVGAGI (reference sequence). The CDR3 has 13 amino acids. Unmatched junction bases numbered 4, after V lost 6 bases and J lost 5 bases. The CDR3 nucleotides read TGTGCCAGCAGCCGACAGGGGGATACTGAAGCTTTCTTT. This translates into CASSRQGDTEAFF.

This chain joins TRBV5-4 and TRBJ2-7; 7 bases map to TRBD1. The ends lost 5 bases at V and 0 bases at J; junction bases unmatched: 8. The CDR3 length is 15 residues. Per germline, CDR1 SGHNT and CDR2 YYREEE (reference sequence). CDR3 nucleotide sequence: TGTGCCAGCAGTCCTAGGACAGGCCGCTCCTACGAGCAGTACTTC. As protein: CASSPRTGRSYEQYF. Variable domain in full (rest from reference TRBV5-4 and TRBJ2-7): ETGVTQSPTHLIKTRGQQVTLRCSSQSGHNTVSWYQQALGQGPQFIFQYYREEENGRGNFPPRFSGLQFPNYSSELNVNALELDDSALYLCASSPRTGRSYEQYFGPGTRLTVT.

V usage is TRBV11-2 and J usage is TRBJ1-5; 8 nucleotides align to TRBD1. The trim removed 4 bases at V and 5 bases at J, leaving 4 bases unmatched. In germline, CDR1 is SGHAT, CDR2 FQNNGV. The length of the CDR3 is 14 residues. The chain's CDR3 is CASSSSRGHQPQHF. The CDR3 DNA follows: TGTGCCAGCAGCTCATCCAGGGGGCATCAGCCCCAGCATTTT.

The chain is built from TRBV2 and TRBJ1-2; the D gene is possibly TRBD1 (6 bases). Per germline, CDR1 SNHLY and CDR2 FYNNEI. The CDR3 sequence is 16 residues long. Trimming cost V 6 bases and J 0 bases, with 17 bases left between them. The CDR3 sequence is CASRVTGNRSNYGYTF. CDR3 nucleotides: TGTGCCAGCAGGGTGACAGGTAACAGATCTAACTATGGCTACACCTTC.

V and J are TRBV5-5 and TRBJ1-2; a possible D gene is TRBD1 (5 bases). V lost 2 bases, J lost 5 bases, and 13 bases lay in between. Looked up from germline, CDR1 is SGHKS and CDR2 is YYEKEE (reference sequence). The CDR3 runs to 14 residues. CDR3 bases: TGTGCCAGCAGCTTAGGACGGGGGTTGTATGGCTACACCTTC. It encodes CASSLGRGLYGYTF. The complete variable domain, with remaining parts taken from reference TRBV5-5 and TRBJ1-2, reads DAGVTQSPTHLIKTRGQQVTLRCSPISGHKSVSWYQQVLGQGPQFIFQYYEKEERGRGNFPDRFSARQFPNYSSELNVNALLLGDSALYLCASSLGRGLYGYTFGSGTRLTVV.

This CDR3 is CASSQDRARAYGYTF. The CDR3, as DNA: TGCGCCAGCAGCCAAGATCGGGCCAGGGCCTATGGCTACACCTTC. The chain has TRBV4-1 and TRBJ1-2; tentative D call: TRBD1 (5 bases). From germline, CDR1 is MGHRA and CDR2 YSYEKL. V was trimmed by 0 bases and J by 4 bases, leaving 12 bases between them. The CDR3 sequence is 15 residues long.